This T cell receptor (beta chain) derives from a study of T cells after yellow fever vaccination. TCRdb fed the 5' RACE reads into MiXCR, producing one record per CDR3 protein. Among 100,000 to 150,000 distinct CDR3 sequences listed, about 16% were seen once. The CDR3 runs to 15 residues. J lost 2 bases, V lost 6 bases, and 5 bases had no gene match. CDR1 is LNHDA and CDR2 is SQIVND in the germline V gene (reference sequence). The specimen comprised CD8+ T cells sorted from PBMCs, sampled 5 days after the yellow fever booster vaccination. The clonotype comes from a man younger than 35 who received the YFV17D yellow fever vaccine. V is TRBV19 and J is TRBJ1-5; 9 bases align to TRBD1. The CDR3 reads CASRRTGEGNQPQHF. The CDR3, as DNA: TGTGCCAGTAGACGGACAGGGGAAGGCAATCAGCCCCAGCATTTT.